The sample holds one count of the clone carrying this T cell receptor beta chain. Its antigen is undetermined. TCRdb's table, derived via immunoSEQ multiplex PCR, lists solely in-frame clones and lacks some. The sample lists 150,000 or so clones; 80% to 95% were seen once. The data originate from a study of T cell responses to AZD1222 COVID-19 vaccine. Study-level results: Repertoire sampling happened only post peak T cell response.

This TCR derives from an adult in good health. The sequences come from peripheral blood, collected on day 0 of AZD1222 vaccination.

The chain's CDR3 is CASRDRDRTFGTQYF. The DNA for the CDR3 is TGTGCCAGCAGGGACCGGGACAGGACGTTCGGGACCCAGTACTTC. This chain joins TRBV11-1 and TRBJ2-5, with 8 bases that match TRBD1. There are 15 residues in the CDR3. From germline, CDR1 is SGHAT and CDR2 FQDESV (reference sequence). V was pared by 6 bases and J by 7 bases, with 13 bases of the junction left unmatched.